The 28 T cell receptor beta chains reported below all come from one sample, sequenced in a study of blood T cells in healthy people across ages. It was with a sample-barcoded 5' primer and a J-beta primer mix that a second PCR of roughly 7 to 12 cycles was run. TCRdb used MiXCR to reprocess the 5' RACE reads, holding one entry per CDR3 protein. The sample shows around 940,000 distinct CDR3 sequences, roughly 51% of them seen only once. Material: blood. Source of these receptors: an older woman in good health.

The V gene is TRBV20-1, the J gene TRBJ2-3; TRBD2 aligns across 13 bases. J gave up 5 bases and V 2 bases, and 1 base lay outside the gene matches. The CDR3 has 14 amino acids. CDR1 is DFQATT, CDR2 SNEGSKA, per germline (reference sequence). CDR3 coding DNA: TGCAGTGCTAGAAGACTAGCGGGAGGAGATACGCAGTATTTT. Its translation: CSARRLAGGDTQYF.

This clonotype was seen more than once but under ten times. The J gene is TRBJ1-2, the V gene TRBV12-3 or TRBV12-4; unclear D gene. The CDR3 consists of 11 residues. Trimming shortened V by 0 bases and J by 7 bases, and 3 bases separated the two germline ends. As DNA, the CDR3 is TGTGCCAGCAGTTTAGCGCGTGGCTACACCTTC. Translation gives CASSLARGYTF.

The chain recombines TRBV12-3 or TRBV12-4 with TRBJ1-4, with a possible D match to TRBD1 (6 bases). V shed 7 bases and J shed 5 bases, with 14 bases lying between them. This CDR3 region has 14 residues. CDR3 loop: CASNDLGGNEKLFF. Here the CDR3 DNA reads TGTGCCAGCAATGACCTAGGGGGGAATGAAAAACTGTTTTTT.

The chain links TRBV20-1 to TRBJ2-7, with 12 bases fitting TRBD2. Germline CDR1 DFQATT, CDR2 SNEGSKA (reference sequence). J was trimmed by 7 bases and V by 5 bases; bases with no gene match: 12. The CDR3 is 15 residues long. This CDR3 is CSAGPSGRALGEQYF. CDR3 DNA sequence: TGCAGTGCTGGGCCTAGCGGGAGGGCCTTAGGTGAGCAGTACTTC.

This chain links TRBV29-1 with TRBJ1-5, with D hard to call. Trimming cost V 7 bases and J 0 bases, with 10 bases left between them. Germline CDR1 reads SQVTM; CDR2 reads ANQGSEA. This CDR3 has 13 residues. CDR3 loop: CSAGENSNQPQHF. CDR3 sequence (DNA): TGCAGCGCCGGCGAGAATAGCAATCAGCCCCAGCATTTT.

This clonotype was observed a handful of times. This chain links TRBV7-8 with TRBJ2-6; tentative D call: TRBD1 (6 bases). This CDR3 comprises 16 residues. V lost 4 bases and J 0 bases, leaving 10 bases between the germline ends. Germline-derived CDR1 and CDR2 are SGHVS and FQNEAQ. The CDR3: CASSSARGSGANVLTF. CDR3 DNA: TGTGCCAGCAGCTCAGCCAGGGGCTCTGGGGCCAACGTCCTGACTTTC.

This chain connects TRBV18 to TRBJ2-5; TRBD1 aligns across 7 bases. The CDR3 totals 14 residues. V lost 7 bases and J lost 1; bases outside the gene matches: 6. Germline CDR1 is KGHSH and CDR2 is LQKENI. The CDR3 DNA is TGTGCCAGCTGGAACAGGGGAAGCCAAGAGACCCAGTACTTC. Translation: CASWNRGSQETQYF. Drawing the rest from reference TRBV18 and TRBJ2-5, the complete variable domain is NAGVMQNPRHLVRRRGQEARLRCSPMKGHSHVYWYRQLPEEGLKFMVYLQKENIIDESGMPKERFSAEFPKEGPSILRIQQVVRGDSAAYFCASWNRGSQETQYFGPGTRLLVL.

The gene calls are TRBV29-1 and TRBJ1-1, with 10 bases matching TRBD1. This CDR3 has 16 amino acids. CDR1 is SQVTM, CDR2 ANQGSEA, per germline. V shed 4 bases, J shed 0 bases, and the junction held 8 bases outside the gene matches. CDR3 DNA: TGCAGCGTTGGGCTGACAGGGGGCATCATGAACACTGAAGCTTTCTTT. Protein: CSVGLTGGIMNTEAFF.

The chain links TRBV6-1 to TRBJ2-3, with D possibly TRBD1 on 5 matching bases. From germline, CDR1 is MNHNS and CDR2 SASEGT. V gave up 2 bases and J gave up 2 bases, with 8 bases separating them. CDR3 length: 14 amino acids. The CDR3 sequence is CASSEPGHTDTQYF. In nucleotides, the CDR3 is TGTGCCAGCAGTGAACCCGGACACACAGATACGCAGTATTTT.

This clonotype was observed a handful of times. The genes are TRBV15 and TRBJ2-7, with TRBD1 identical over 8 bases. Germline CDR1 and CDR2: LNHNV and YYDKDF (reference sequence). The trim removed 0 bases at V and 3 bases at J, leaving 4 bases unmatched. The CDR3 loop spans 15 amino acids. CDR3 in DNA: TGTGCCACCAGCAGAGATGGACAGGGACGCTACGAGCAGTACTTC. It is translated as CATSRDGQGRYEQYF.

V and J are TRBV24-1 and TRBJ2-6, with D possibly being TRBD1 or TRBD2 (5 bases each). This CDR3 spans 17 amino acids. In germline, CDR1 is KGHDR, CDR2 SFDVKD. V lost 7 bases to trimming and J lost 0 bases, with 15 bases between them. CDR3 nucleotide sequence: TGTGCCACCAGACAGGACTTCACGTGCTCTGGGGCCAACGTCCTGACTTTC. This encodes CATRQDFTCSGANVLTF.

The J gene is TRBJ2-3, the V gene TRBV11-3; TRBD2 matches at 8 bases. The germline gives CDR1 SGHNT, CDR2 YENEEA. J was trimmed by 2 bases and V by 5 bases; bases with no gene match: 9. The CDR3 is 16 amino acids. The CDR3 region is CASSMAGTRYTDTQYF. The CDR3 DNA is TGTGCCAGCAGCATGGCCGGGACTAGATACACAGATACGCAGTATTTT.

This clonotype was detected a few times. The V call is TRBV6-1, the J call TRBJ2-7, with 7 bases lining up with TRBD2. The CDR3 has 14 residues. Germline V CDR1 and CDR2: MNHNS, SASEGT. V lost 7 bases to trimming and J lost 2 bases; unmatched junction nucleotides: 8. The CDR3, as DNA: TGTGCCAGCACCCTCTTAGCGGGCACCTACGAGCAGTACTTC. As protein: CASTLLAGTYEQYF.

This clonotype has just a few counts. The genes are TRBV29-1 and TRBJ1-1; no reliable D call. V lost 4 bases and J lost 5, with 8 bases in between. This CDR3 contains 11 residues. Germline CDR1 and CDR2: SQVTM and ANQGSEA. The chain's CDR3 is CSVAPWTEAFF. In DNA form, the CDR3 reads TGCAGCGTTGCCCCCTGGACTGAAGCTTTCTTT.

The chain is built from TRBV4-1 and TRBJ1-2, with D unresolved. Germline loops: CDR1 MGHRA, CDR2 YSYEKL. Trimming cost V 1 base and J 7 bases, with 13 bases left between them. The CDR3 runs 14 residues. CDR3 DNA: TGCGCCAGCAGCCAAGCCCTACCAAGGTCTGGCTACACCTTC. Its translation is CASSQALPRSGYTF.

This clonotype has only a few counts. The chain carries TRBV28 and TRBJ2-7, with D perhaps matching TRBD1 or TRBD2 (5 bases each). Trimming took 2 bases from V and 3 from J, leaving 11 bases between them. Germline lookup yields CDR1 MDHEN and CDR2 SYDVKM. This CDR3 region has 14 residues. The chain's CDR3 is CASSLPGRNYEQYF. In DNA, the CDR3 is TGTGCCAGCAGTTTACCGGGACGGAACTACGAGCAGTACTTC. Using reference TRBV28 and TRBJ2-7 for the parts outside the CDR3, the full variable domain is DVKVTQSSRYLVKRTGEKVFLECVQDMDHENMFWYRQDPGLGLRLIYFSYDVKMKEKGDIPEGYSVSREKKERFSLILESASTNQTSMYLCASSLPGRNYEQYFGPGTRLTVT.

On this clonotype: An end of the junction differs from the germline gene, which may be a read error. The chain joins TRBV7-9 to TRBJ1-1; D gene uncertain. Germline CDR1 reads SEHNR; CDR2 reads FQNEAQ (reference sequence). The CDR3 is made up of 14 amino acids. The CDR3 DNA reads TGTGCCAGCAGCGTAGCGACGCGAGGGACTGAAGCTTTCTTT. It is translated as CASSVATRGTEAFF.

In its sample, this clonotype was seen many times. The J gene is TRBJ2-3, the V gene TRBV6-2 or TRBV6-3, with TRBD2 as a possible D gene (6 bases). Trimming stripped 7 bases from V and 3 bases from J, with 20 bases between. The germline V gene has CDR1 MNHEY and CDR2 SVGEGT. CDR3 length: 16 amino acids. CDR3 sequence reads: CASNLLVADHTDTQYF. The DNA of the CDR3 is TGTGCCAGCAATTTACTCGTAGCGGACCATACAGATACGCAGTATTTT.

Comments on this clonotype: An end of the junction does not agree with germline; a read error may underlie this. This chain uses TRBV20-1 with TRBJ2-5, with 7 bases identical to TRBD1. Germline V gene data show CDR1 as DFQATT and CDR2 as SNEGSKA (reference sequence). This CDR3 contains 14 residues. The CDR3 protein is CSASRQGRRESQYF. CDR3 nucleotide sequence: TGCAGTGCTAGCCGACAGGGACGACGAGAGTCCCAGTACTTC.

The chain combines TRBV25-1 with TRBJ2-3; D not certain. The V end lost 8 bases, the J end lost 3 bases, and 9 bases lay between the germline ends. Looked up from germline, CDR1 is MGHDK and CDR2 is SYGVNS. There are 12 residues in the CDR3. The CDR3, as DNA: TGTGCCAGCCTTGGATCAACAGATACGCAGTATTTT. Translation gives CASLGSTDTQYF.

This clonotype was counted between two and nine times. This chain connects TRBV18 to TRBJ2-5; 8 bases align to TRBD1. Germline lookup yields CDR1 KGHSH and CDR2 LQKENI. V shed 2 bases, J shed 5 bases, and the junction held 4 bases outside the gene matches. This CDR3 region has 14 residues. The CDR3 sequence is CASSPDRGAETQYF. The CDR3 DNA sequence: TGTGCCAGCTCACCAGACAGGGGCGCGGAGACCCAGTACTTC.

This clonotype has just a few counts. J is TRBJ2-5 and V is TRBV29-1; tentative D call: TRBD1 (6 bases). This CDR3 has 12 amino acids. Germline V gene sequence: CDR1 SQVTM, CDR2 ANQGSEA. Deletions cut 7 bases from V and 2 bases from J, with 11 bases between. CDR3 loop: CSGGLPQETQYF. Here the CDR3 DNA reads TGCAGCGGGGGGCTACCGCAAGAGACCCAGTACTTC.

For this clonotype: One end of the junction varies from germline; a read error may be responsible. This rearrangement joins TRBV12-3 or TRBV12-4 to TRBJ2-3, with D perhaps matching TRBD1 (5 bases). This CDR3 has 14 amino acids. This CDR3 is CVSSLDRRADTQYF. The CDR3 DNA reads as TGTGTCAGCAGTTTAGATCGCAGGGCAGATACGCAGTATTTT.

This clonotype occurred many times. V is TRBV5-1 and J is TRBJ2-7, with TRBD2 matching 8 bases. The germline V gene encodes CDR1 SGHRS and CDR2 YFSETQ. The V segment lost 2 bases and the J segment 7 bases; nucleotides outside the gene matches: 8. This CDR3 contains 14 residues. The CDR3 sequence: CASSLSGGLEEQYF. The CDR3 region has the DNA TGCGCCAGCAGCTTAAGCGGGGGACTAGAAGAGCAGTACTTC.

This clonotype came up a few times. The chain uses TRBV28 and TRBJ2-1, with TRBD2 as a possible D gene (6 bases). Germline values: CDR1 MDHEN, CDR2 SYDVKM. The CDR3 extends over 12 amino acids. V lost 3 bases and J 12 bases, leaving 12 bases between the germline ends. CDR3 residues: CASSFGTSGQFF. CDR3 coding DNA: TGTGCCAGCAGTTTTGGGACTTCGGGGCAGTTCTTC. Drawing the rest from reference TRBV28 and TRBJ2-1, the complete variable domain is DVKVTQSSRYLVKRTGEKVFLECVQDMDHENMFWYRQDPGLGLRLIYFSYDVKMKEKGDIPEGYSVSREKKERFSLILESASTNQTSMYLCASSFGTSGQFFGPGTRLTVL.

This chain links TRBV5-1 with TRBJ2-1; TRBD2 aligns across 11 bases. V gave up 0 bases and J gave up 2 bases; unmatched junction bases: 13. Germline CDR1 SGHRS, CDR2 YFSETQ. The CDR3 spans 20 residues. CDR3 protein: CASSLGSGLAGGLAYNEQFF. The CDR3 nucleotides read TGCGCCAGCAGCTTGGGCTCGGGCCTAGCGGGAGGATTGGCCTACAATGAGCAGTTCTTC.

The chain links TRBV20-1 to TRBJ2-1, with a tentative D call TRBD1 (6 bases). The CDR3 totals 13 residues. Per germline, CDR1 DFQATT and CDR2 SNEGSKA (reference sequence). Trimming took 6 bases from V and 4 from J, leaving 13 bases between them. The CDR3 loop is CSARHRAYNEQFF. Here the CDR3 DNA reads TGCAGTGCCAGACACAGGGCTTACAATGAGCAGTTCTTC.

The DNA for the CDR3 is TGCACCGGGGGTACAGATACGCAGTATTTT. Translated, it gives CTGGTDTQYF. The J gene is TRBJ2-3, the V gene TRBV29-1, with D possibly TRBD2 on 6 matching bases. This CDR3 is 10 amino acids long. Germline CDR1 reads SQVTM; CDR2 reads ANQGSEA.